These 18 T cell receptor beta chains were all obtained from the same sample, sequenced in a study of tumor and adjacent non-tumor tissue in lung cancer. The library came from three nested PCR rounds adapted from ARM-PCR protocols. A single record per CDR3 protein comes from TCRdb applying MiXCR to the multiplex PCR reads. The sample yields some 95,000 distinct CDR3 sequences, 80% seen once. This sample's RNA came from whole unsorted tissue. More than 3 cm separated this lung sample from the edge of the tumor. Sequencing was carried out using distant non-tumor lung tissue. Receptor source: a man aged 60 to 69 with small cell lung cancer.

Concerning this clonotype: No conserved phenylalanine or tryptophan is present at the end of the CDR3, so a read error is the likely explanation. The chain carries TRBV5-6 and TRBJ1-1; D is uncertain. V was cut by 1 base and J by 1 base, with 14 bases left in between. There are 16 residues in the CDR3. CDR1 and CDR2 (germline): SGHDT, YYEEEE. CDR3 amino acids: CASSLTSGIANTEAFI. The CDR3 DNA follows: TGTGCCAGCAGCTTGACCTCCGGGATAGCGAACACTGAAGCTTTCATT.

Details on this clonotype: One junction end disagrees with the germline gene, perhaps due to a read error. The J gene is TRBJ1-5, the V gene TRBV6-6; TRBD1 might be the D (5 bases). Germline CDR1 is MNHNY and CDR2 is SVGAGI (reference sequence). The CDR3 is 16 amino acids. CDR3 sequence (DNA): TGTGTCAGCAGAAAGAGGATGGGGGATAGCAATCAGCCCCAGCATTTT. Residues: CVSRKRMGDSNQPQHF.

On this clonotype itself: A read error may be the cause here, since a much bigger clone is one base away. The chain carries TRBV28 and TRBJ2-6, with D tentatively TRBD1 (5 bases). V gave up 10 bases and J gave up 0 bases, with 10 bases separating them. The V gene's germline CDR1 is MDHEN and CDR2 SYDVKM. This CDR3 is 14 amino acids long. The CDR3 loop reads CANNTGSGANVLTF. Written as DNA, the CDR3 is TGTGCCAACAATACAGGCTCTGGGGCCAACGTCCTGACTTTC.

A remark on this clonotype: A junction end diverges from the germline sequence, so it may reflect a read error. The chain is built from TRBV11-2 and TRBJ2-3; D not resolved. Per germline, CDR1 SGHAT and CDR2 FQNNGV. The length of the CDR3 is 14 residues. CDR3 nucleotide sequence: TGTGCTAGCAACTTAGATTTTCTCAGTGGAGCGCACTATTTT. It is translated as CASNLDFLSGAHYF.

This clonotype came up once. The CDR3 bases are TGTGCCAGCAGCTTGGGCCACCCCTCTAAAAACATTCAGTACTTC. This gives the protein CASSLGHPSKNIQYF. The rearrangement links TRBV11-2 to TRBJ2-4; D is unresolved. Germline V gene lookup returns CDR1 SGHAT and CDR2 FQNNGV. Trimming removed 3 bases from V and 4 bases from J, with 13 bases in between. The CDR3 totals 15 residues.

Details on this clonotype: The junction does not match germline at one end; this may be a read error. This chain connects TRBV4-1 to TRBJ2-6, with D possibly TRBD1 on 6 matching bases. The germline V gene has CDR1 MGHRA and CDR2 YSYEKL. The CDR3 sequence is 13 residues long. The chain's CDR3 is CASSQRGSNVLTF. The CDR3 DNA follows: TGCGCTAGCAGCCAAAGGGGGTCCAACGTCCTGACTTTC.

As for this clonotype: The junction does not match germline at one end; this may be a read error. This chain links TRBV11-2 with TRBJ2-1, with D perhaps matching TRBD1 (5 bases). This CDR3 region has 14 residues. CDR1 and CDR2 from the germline V gene are SGHAT and FQNNGV. The CDR3 nucleotides read TGTGTCAGCACCTTAGAGTCAGGGTTGGTTGAGCAGTTCTTC. This translates into CVSTLESGLVEQFF.

About this clonotype: A read error may produce the germline difference seen at one junction end. The chain combines TRBV29-1 with TRBJ2-3; tentatively, D is TRBD1 (6 bases). The CDR3 extends over 16 amino acids. Germline loops: CDR1 SQVTM, CDR2 ANQGSEA. Written as DNA, the CDR3 is TGCAGCGTTGAAGATCGGTACAGGGTTCTTTTTGATACGCACAATTTT. This translates into CSVEDRYRVLFDTHNF.

V and J are TRBV13 and TRBJ2-6, with a possible D match to TRBD1 (6 bases). Looked up from germline, CDR1 is PRHDT and CDR2 is FYEKMQ (reference sequence). The CDR3 has 17 amino acids. V was shortened by 1 base and J by 0 bases, with 10 bases between the two germline ends. The CDR3 reads CASSLDLDSSGANVLTF. For the CDR3, the DNA is TGTGCCAGCAGCTTAGACCTGGACAGCTCTGGGGCCAACGTCCTGACTTTC.

As for this clonotype: An end of the junction differs from the germline gene, which may be a read error. The rearrangement joins TRBV12-3 or TRBV12-4 to TRBJ2-1; 9 bases are a match to TRBD2. CDR3 length: 14 amino acids. The CDR3 protein is CTSSFSGSGNEQFF. The CDR3, as DNA: TGTACCAGCAGTTTTAGCGGGAGCGGTAATGAGCAGTTCTTC.

V and J are TRBV6-5 and TRBJ1-3; D is unclear. Germline V gives CDR1 MNHEY, CDR2 SVGAGI. V lost 6 bases to trimming and J lost 4 bases, with 19 bases between them. The CDR3 is made up of 16 amino acids. CDR3 nucleotides: TGTGCCAGCAGATCCCCTGCGCGCGGTGCCGGAAACACCATATATTTT. The encoded protein is CASRSPARGAGNTIYF.

Ten or more counts support this clonotype. The V gene is TRBV10-3, the J gene TRBJ2-3; unclear D gene. The CDR3 is 12 amino acids. Germline values: CDR1 ENHRY, CDR2 SYGVKD. V lost 7 bases to trimming and J lost 2 bases, with 7 bases between them. The CDR3 here is CAIKAITDTQYF. CDR3 DNA sequence: TGTGCCATCAAGGCCATCACAGATACGCAGTATTTT.

The gene calls are TRBV12-5 and TRBJ2-2; 7 bases map to TRBD1. The CDR3 spans 13 residues. The V gene end was trimmed by 11 bases and the J gene end by 13 bases; junction bases not matched to a gene: 16. Germline CDR1 is LGHNT and CDR2 is FRNRAP. The CDR3 DNA follows: TGTGCTGCCTGGGACAGAAACACCTGGGGGCTGTTTTTT. This codes for CAAWDRNTWGLFF. Drawing the rest from reference TRBV12-5 and TRBJ2-2, the complete variable domain is DARVTQTPRHKVTEMGQEVTMRCQPILGHNTVFWYRQTMMQGLELLAYFRNRAPLDDSGMPKDRFSAEMPDATLATLKIQPSEPRDSAVYFCAAWDRNTWGLFFGEGSRLTVL.

On this clonotype: At one end, the junction sequence differs from germline, possibly due to a read error. The V call is TRBV5-4, the J call TRBJ2-3, with D possibly called TRBD1 or TRBD2 (5 bases each). Germline CDR1 reads SGHNT; CDR2 reads YYREEE (reference sequence). The CDR3 totals 15 residues. CDR3 region: CTSSPWGKIKDTQYF. The CDR3 DNA reads TGTACCAGCAGTCCATGGGGGAAGATTAAGGATACGCAGTATTTT.

A word on this clonotype: A single base separates this from a much larger clone, so it may be a read error. This sequence joins TRBV13 and TRBJ2-6; the D gene is possibly TRBD1 (6 bases). CDR3 length: 16 residues. Germline V gene data show CDR1 as PRHDT and CDR2 as FYEKMQ (reference sequence). In DNA form, the CDR3 reads TGTGCCAGCAGCTCCAGGGGAGTGGCTGGGGTCAACGTCCTGACTTTC. Its translation is CASSSRGVAGVNVLTF.

This clonotype is labeled medium-sized. The chain is built from TRBV10-2 and TRBJ2-3; TRBD1 is a possible D gene (6 bases). This CDR3 is built from 14 residues. The germline V gene has CDR1 WSHSY and CDR2 SAAADI. The germline V and J ends were trimmed by 4 bases and 4 bases, with 12 bases remaining between them. The CDR3 DNA reads TGCGCCAGCAGTGTTACAGGGCCTTCAGATACGCAGTATTTT. Its translation is CASSVTGPSDTQYF.

At least ten counts were recorded for this clonotype. The CDR3 region has the DNA TGCAGTGCTTCTAGCGGGATCGATGAGCAGTTCTTC. Amino acid sequence: CSASSGIDEQFF. The rearrangement links TRBV20-1 to TRBJ2-1; 9 bases match TRBD2. V dropped 5 bases and J dropped 8; count of bases not matched to a gene: 4. This CDR3 contains 12 residues. In germline, CDR1 is DFQATT, CDR2 SNEGSKA (reference sequence).

Turning to this clonotype: A junction end diverges from the germline sequence, so it may reflect a read error. The chain couples TRBV28 to TRBJ2-7; 13 bases fit TRBD2. The length of the CDR3 is 18 residues. From germline, CDR1 is MDHEN and CDR2 SYDVKM. CDR3 nucleotide sequence: TGTGCCGGCAGTGATGAAGGACTAGCGGGAGAGGTTGTTTACGAGCAGTACTTC. Translated, it gives CAGSDEGLAGEVVYEQYF.